The 12 T cell receptor beta chains reported below all come from one sample, sequenced in a study of cytomegalovirus exposure and HLA in healthy donors. The PCR used 60 Vbeta and 13 Jbeta primers. Libraries were prepared by immunoSEQ multiplex PCR; TCRdb keeps only in-frame clonotypes and omits some of them. In the table there are around 180,000 clones, about 82% of which are singletons. Sequences were obtained from PBMCs. These receptors were collected from a male donor in good health and CMV-seronegative.

This clone was counted a single time. This chain joins TRBV4-2 and TRBJ2-2; 9 nucleotides align to TRBD1. V was pared by 4 bases and J by 2 bases, with 5 bases of the junction left unmatched. CDR1 and CDR2 from the germline V gene are LGHNA and YNFKEQ. The CDR3 is 16 residues long. The CDR3 DNA sequence: TGTGCCAGCAGCCGCCTGGGACAGGGCAACACCGGGGAGCTGTTTTTT. This gives the protein CASSRLGQGNTGELFF.

The rearrangement links TRBV5-1 to TRBJ1-3, with 7 bases identical to TRBD1. The DNA matches TRBJ2-2 better at its end, which makes the J call doubtful. Per germline, CDR1 SGHRS and CDR2 YFSETQ. The CDR3 loop spans 15 amino acids. CDR3 sequence: CASSPTGWDTGELFF. Here the CDR3 DNA reads TGCGCCAGCAGCCCGACAGGGTGGGACACCGGGGAGCTGTTTTTT.

This clone was observed once. The chain uses TRBV19 and TRBJ2-3, with D perhaps matching TRBD2 (6 bases). CDR1 and CDR2 (germline): LNHDA, SQIVND (reference sequence). The V gene lost 3 bases and the J gene lost 6 bases, with 16 bases spanning the gap. The CDR3 length is 15 residues. This chain's CDR3 is CASSMERQGGDTQYF. The CDR3 DNA reads as TGTGCCAGTAGTATGGAGAGGCAGGGAGGTGATACGCAGTATTTT.

V usage is TRBV4-3 and J usage is TRBJ1-2; D perhaps matches TRBD1 (6 bases). CDR1 is LGHNA and CDR2 is YSLEER in the germline V gene. V lost 0 bases, J lost 2 bases, and 10 bases lay in between. The CDR3 is 15 residues long. CDR3 in amino acids: CASSQDTTGNYGYTF. CDR3 coding DNA: TGCGCCAGCAGCCAAGATACTACAGGGAACTATGGCTACACCTTC.

The J gene is TRBJ2-3, the V gene TRBV30; D possibly corresponds to TRBD2 (7 bases). V was trimmed by 0 bases and J by 5 bases, leaving 12 bases between them. The CDR3 contains 14 residues. From germline, CDR1 is GTSNPN and CDR2 SVGIG (reference sequence). The CDR3 nucleotides read TGTGCCTGGAGTGTAGGGGGGGTAGAAGATACGCAGTATTTT. This sequence encodes CAWSVGGVEDTQYF.

On this clone: This sample includes further DNA sequences coding for the same CDR3. The chain joins TRBV18 to TRBJ2-5, with D possibly TRBD1 on 6 matching bases. The CDR3 is made up of 14 amino acids. Trimming took 2 bases from V and 1 from J, leaving 8 bases between them. CDR1 and CDR2 from the germline V gene are KGHSH and LQKENI. DNA of the CDR3: TGTGCCAGCTCACCAACAGGGTCCCAAGAGACCCAGTACTTC. This gives the protein CASSPTGSQETQYF.

The CDR3 sequence is CSARDAPEQFF. In DNA form, the CDR3 reads TGCAGTGCTAGAGATGCGCCTGAGCAGTTCTTC. This chain connects TRBV20-1 to TRBJ2-1; D is unresolved. Germline CDR1 DFQATT, CDR2 SNEGSKA (reference sequence). The CDR3 is 11 amino acids. V dropped 0 bases and J dropped 9 bases, with 6 bases sitting between them.

This chain joins TRBV30 and TRBJ1-6; TRBD1 is a possible D gene (6 bases). With 3 bases removed from V and 8 bases from J, the gap between germline ends came to 11 bases. Germline lookup yields CDR1 GTSNPN and CDR2 SVGIG (reference sequence). The CDR3 contains 13 residues. The CDR3: CAWRGGIDSPLHF. In DNA form, the CDR3 reads TGTGCCTGGAGAGGGGGTATAGATTCACCCCTCCACTTT.

The genes are TRBV11-2 and TRBJ2-6, with D hard to call. Germline CDR1 reads SGHAT; CDR2 reads FQNNGV. V lost 5 bases and J 0 bases, leaving 8 bases between the germline ends. The CDR3 loop spans 15 amino acids. The CDR3 loop is CASSGRYSGANVLTF. DNA for the CDR3: TGTGCCAGCAGCGGTCGGTACTCTGGGGCCAACGTCCTGACTTTC.

This clone was picked up one time. The chain joins TRBV6-4 to TRBJ2-3; possible D gene TRBD1, 6 bases. V was cut by 5 bases and J by 1 base, with 10 bases left in between. Germline values: CDR1 MRHNA, CDR2 SNTAGT. CDR3 size: 14 residues. This CDR3 reads CASSLQGGTDTQYF. As DNA, the CDR3 is TGTGCCAGCAGTTTACAGGGTGGCACAGATACGCAGTATTTT.

This clone has only a few counts. The chain is built from TRBV5-6 and TRBJ2-7; possibly TRBD2 for D (6 bases). The V gene lost 1 base and the J gene lost 0 bases, with 8 bases spanning the gap. Germline V CDR1 and CDR2: SGHDT, YYEEEE. The CDR3 runs to 14 residues. CDR3 nucleotide sequence: TGTGCCAGCAGCTTGCTGGGGGGCTCCTACGAGCAGTACTTC. It codes for CASSLLGGSYEQYF. The full variable domain, rest sourced from reference TRBV5-6 and TRBJ2-7, is DAGVTQSPTHLIKTRGQQVTLRCSPKSGHDTVSWYQQALGQGPQFIFQYYEEEERQRGNFPDRFSGHQFPNYSSELNVNALLLGDSALYLCASSLLGGSYEQYFGPGTRLTVT.

There are a few counts of this clone. The J gene is TRBJ2-1, the V gene TRBV14, with D possibly TRBD2 on 5 matching bases. The germline V gene encodes CDR1 SGHDN and CDR2 FVKESK. The V end was cut by 0 bases, the J end by 14 bases, with 11 bases between. This CDR3 has 12 amino acids. CDR3 region: CASSQDPRAEFF. The DNA of the CDR3 is TGTGCCAGCAGCCAAGATCCGAGGGCAGAGTTCTTC.